This TCR beta chain was retrieved from a study of cytomegalovirus exposure and HLA in healthy donors. Points from the study as a whole: In a later analysis, HLA-associated TCR beta chains were more clonally expanded than equally common others.

Comments on this clone: Its antigen is unidentified.

In the PCR, 60 Vbeta and 13 Jbeta primers were used. Clones were read by immunoSEQ multiplex PCR, and TCRdb kept only the in-frame ones, dropping some. The repertoire has around 90,000 clones, roughly four fifths of them found once; the top ten carry roughly 0.6%. Donors were ostensibly healthy at sampling, although undocumented immune exposures were probable. CDR1 is MNHNY and CDR2 is SVGAGI in the germline V gene (reference sequence). V lost 2 bases and J 6 bases, leaving 8 bases between the germline ends. The CDR3 contains 12 residues. V and J are TRBV6-6 and TRBJ2-7, with a possible D match to TRBD1 (6 bases). Sequenced material: PBMCs. The receptor was isolated from a man aged 30-40 years in good health and CMV-seronegative. This chain's CDR3 is CASSYGGSEQYF. CDR3 nucleotide sequence: TGTGCCAGCAGTTACGGGGGCTCCGAGCAGTACTTC.